The subject of this entry is one T cell receptor beta chain. These data belong to a study of blood T cell repertoires in COVID-19. Assay: immunoSEQ multiplex PCR; the TCRdb copy retains only in-frame clones and omits some. The data show 300,000 to 350,000 clones, around nine tenths seen once. This CDR3 comprises 14 residues. Germline-derived CDR1 and CDR2 are MNHEY and SVGAGI. V gave up 7 bases and J gave up 2 bases, with 11 bases separating them. The chain carries TRBV6-5 and TRBJ2-2; perhaps TRBD1 as D (6 bases). The source is a woman aged 60-75 years with COVID-19, enrolled during active disease. The sample taken for sequencing was peripheral blood. The CDR3 coding sequence is TGTGCCAGCATGACCAGGGGAAACACCGGGGAGCTGTTTTTT. It codes for CASMTRGNTGELFF.